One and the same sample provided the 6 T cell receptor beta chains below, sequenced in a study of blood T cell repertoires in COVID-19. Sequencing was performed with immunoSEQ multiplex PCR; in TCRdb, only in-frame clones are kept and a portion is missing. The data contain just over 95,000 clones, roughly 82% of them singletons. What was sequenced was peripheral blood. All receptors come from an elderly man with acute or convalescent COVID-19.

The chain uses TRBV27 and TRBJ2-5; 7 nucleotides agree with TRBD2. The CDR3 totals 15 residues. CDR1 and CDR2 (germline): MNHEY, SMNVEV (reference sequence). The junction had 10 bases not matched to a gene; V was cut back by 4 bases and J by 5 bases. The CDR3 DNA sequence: TGTGCCAGCAGTTCGAGGGCGGGACTAAGGGAGACCCAGTACTTC. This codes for CASSSRAGLRETQYF.

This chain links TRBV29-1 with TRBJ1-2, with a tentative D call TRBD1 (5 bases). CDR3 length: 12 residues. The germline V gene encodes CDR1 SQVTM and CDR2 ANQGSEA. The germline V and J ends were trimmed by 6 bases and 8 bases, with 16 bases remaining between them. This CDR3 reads CSVVSQGRGYTF. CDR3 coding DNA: TGCAGCGTCGTCTCGCAGGGAAGAGGCTACACCTTC.

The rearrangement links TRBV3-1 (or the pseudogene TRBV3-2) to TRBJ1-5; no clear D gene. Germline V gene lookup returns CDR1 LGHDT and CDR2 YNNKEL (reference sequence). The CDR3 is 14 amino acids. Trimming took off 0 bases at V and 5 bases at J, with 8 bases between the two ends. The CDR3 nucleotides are TGTGCCAGCAGCCAAGATATCGGGTATCAGCCCCAGCATTTT. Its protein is CASSQDIGYQPQHF.

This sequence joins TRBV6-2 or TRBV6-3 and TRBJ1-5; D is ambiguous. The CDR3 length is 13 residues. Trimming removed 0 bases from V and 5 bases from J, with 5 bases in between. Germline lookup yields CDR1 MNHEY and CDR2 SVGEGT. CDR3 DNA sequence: TGTGCCAGCAGTTACTCACGGGATCAGCCCCAGCATTTT. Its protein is CASSYSRDQPQHF.

The CDR3 protein is CASSLGGFGQPQHF. The DNA for the CDR3 is TGCGCCAGCAGCTTGGGAGGATTTGGTCAGCCCCAGCATTTT. The V gene is TRBV5-1, the J gene TRBJ1-5; D gene uncertain. The V gene lost 0 bases and the J gene lost 6 bases, with 10 bases spanning the gap. In germline, CDR1 is SGHRS, CDR2 YFSETQ. The CDR3 sequence is 14 residues long.

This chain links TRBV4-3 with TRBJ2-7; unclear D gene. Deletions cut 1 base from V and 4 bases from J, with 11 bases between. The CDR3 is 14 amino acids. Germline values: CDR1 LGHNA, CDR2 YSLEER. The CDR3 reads CASSQAPGRYEQYF. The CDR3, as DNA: TGCGCCAGCAGCCAAGCCCCGGGTAGATACGAGCAGTACTTC.